A single sample gave rise to the 2 T cell receptor beta chains below, sequenced in a study of Graves' ophthalmopathy and Graves' hyperthyroidism. Amplification targeted the TCR beta CDR3 regions, with RNA transcripts as the source material. First-round RT-PCR with HTBI primers preceded a second-round multiplex PCR. One entry per CDR3 protein results from TCRdb running MiXCR on the multiplex PCR reads. The sample comprises roughly 400,000 distinct CDR3 sequences, approximately 15% of which are singletons, and 5.5% to 8% rests with the top ten. Sample: peripheral blood. The receptor source for this set is a young woman with stable Graves' hyperthyroidism.

This clonotype was recorded a few times. Given a much more abundant clone one base away, this may be a read error. The chain is built from TRBV10-2 and TRBJ1-6, with 7 bases that match TRBD1. The CDR3 is made up of 14 amino acids. Germline CDR1 and CDR2: WSHSY and SAAADI. The CDR3 is CASTLDRSNSHLHF. The CDR3 bases are TGCGCCAGCACCTTGGACAGGAGTAATTCACACCTCCACTTT.

The chain recombines TRBV28 with TRBJ2-4; 9 nucleotides line up with TRBD1. V lost 10 bases and J lost 9; bases outside the gene matches: 7. The CDR3 sequence is 12 residues long. CDR1 is MDHEN, CDR2 SYDVKM, per germline. The CDR3 sequence is CATGQGLSIQYF. CDR3 nucleotides: TGTGCCACGGGACAGGGTCTCAGCATTCAGTACTTC.